This entry features one TCR beta chain sequence. Other DNA sequences in the sample encode the same CDR3. The record originates from a study of blood T cell repertoires in COVID-19. Study overall: The United States, Italy and Spain provided the acute and convalescent COVID-19 samples. PBMCs, B-cell-depleted T cells, or T cells were the source of the cDNA or gDNA that made up the material.

Seattle-derived patients entered the study during active infection and were followed longitudinally. CDR1 and CDR2 from the germline V gene are MNHNS and SASEGT. V shed 3 bases and J shed 0 bases, with 8 bases lying between them. This CDR3 is 15 amino acids long. Original processing notes: The authors estimated nucleated cell counts from reference gene primer amplification. TCRdb's copy holds only in-frame clones and misses some; the assay was immunoSEQ multiplex PCR. D and trimming come from the DNA, and the V and J calls and clone size come from that table. The repertoire holds about 180,000 clones, with roughly four fifths as singletons.

The sequenced material came from peripheral blood. This sequence was found in a woman in her 70s with COVID-19, enrolled during active disease. This sequence joins TRBV6-1 and TRBJ2-2; tentatively, D is TRBD2 (5 bases). CDR3 nucleotides: TGTGCCAGCAGTGATCGAGGGACGAACACCGGGGAGCTGTTTTTT. This codes for CASSDRGTNTGELFF.